This is a list of T cell receptor beta chains from one sample in a study of cytomegalovirus exposure and HLA in healthy donors. Profiling relied on immunoSEQ multiplex PCR, and the TCRdb table lists in-frame clones only, not all of them. The listing contains 20,000 to 25,000 clones. The sequencing input was PBMCs. These receptors were obtained from a male donor in good health and CMV-seropositive. Both conserved end residues are part of each CDR3. D genes are given only for firm matches. A clone size is listed for some rows: how often the clone was seen (once, few, many), or a class if it is expanded.

D	J	size	V	DNA	CDR3
TRBD1	TRBJ1-5	.	TRBV5-1	TGCGCCAGCAGCTTGGATGGACAGGGGGTAGGGCAGCCCCAGCATTTT	CASSLDGQGVGQPQHF
.	TRBJ1-3	.	TRBV7-9	TGTGCCAGCAGCTTAGGAGGTGAAAGAAACACCATATATTTT	CASSLGGERNTIYF
TRBD2	TRBJ2-7	.	TRBV28	TGTGCCAGCAGTTGCCCGGTAAGTAGCGGGGGCTCCTACGAGCAGTACTTC	CASSCPVSSGGSYEQYF
.	TRBJ1-1	.	TRBV5-1	TGCGCCAGCAGCTTGGATCCCGCGGGCGGCACTGAAGCTTTCTTT	CASSLDPAGGTEAFF
TRBD2	TRBJ2-1	.	TRBV4-3	TGCGCCAGCAGCTCTAGTCCTAGCGGGAGGGCCGGTAATGAGCAGTTCTTC	CASSSSPSGRAGNEQFF
.	TRBJ1-1	.	TRBV9	TGTGCCAGCAGCGCGCCCAGGCTTGAGAACACTGAAGCTTTCTTT	CASSAPRLENTEAFF
TRBD2	TRBJ2-5	.	TRBV9	TGTGCCAGCAGTGAGATACCGGGACTAGCGGGACAAGAGACCCAGTACTTC	CASSEIPGLAGQETQYF
TRBD1	TRBJ1-4	.	TRBV28	TGTGCCAGCAGCCCGGGACAGCGGAATGAAAAACTGTTTTTT	CASSPGQRNEKLFF
TRBD2	TRBJ2-7	large	TRBV28	TGTGCCAGCAGCCTACTAGCGGGCTTCTACGAGCAGTACTTC	CASSLLAGFYEQYF
TRBD1	TRBJ1-1	.	TRBV2	TGTGCCAGCAGTCCAGGGGGTGTGGTCACTGAAGCTTTCTTT	CASSPGGVVTEAFF
.	TRBJ2-5	.	TRBV5-1	TGCGCCAGTGCCCCGCAGGGGCTACAAGAGACCCAGTACTTC	CASAPQGLQETQYF